These 27 T cell receptor beta chains share one sample of origin, sequenced in a study of blood T cell repertoires in COVID-19. The data were produced by immunoSEQ multiplex PCR, yet TCRdb's version contains in-frame clones alone and is incomplete. Of more than 200,000 clones listed, approximately 84% are singletons. Specimen: PBMCs or T cells enriched from blood (not recorded which). The receptors were sampled from a man in his fifties or sixties who had recovered from COVID-19.

The V gene is TRBV6-5, the J gene TRBJ1-2; D unresolved. Per germline, CDR1 MNHEY and CDR2 SVGAGI. V lost 6 bases, J lost 4 bases, and 12 bases lay in between. The CDR3 length is 13 residues. The CDR3 loop reads CASSAHGAYGYTF. Here the CDR3 DNA reads TGTGCCAGCAGCGCCCACGGAGCCTATGGCTACACCTTC.

The chain has TRBV15 and TRBJ1-2; perhaps TRBD1 as D (6 bases). The germline V gene encodes CDR1 LNHNV and CDR2 YYDKDF (reference sequence). V lost 0 bases, J lost 4 bases, and 9 bases lay in between. This CDR3 is 14 amino acids long. The CDR3, as DNA: TGTGCCACCAGCAGAGAGGGACACAGCTATGGCTACACCTTC. Residues: CATSREGHSYGYTF.

This clone has only a few counts. The rearrangement links TRBV7-9 to TRBJ2-5; D ambiguous. V was clipped by 3 bases and J by 5 bases, with 4 bases between them. The CDR3 is 11 residues long. Germline loops: CDR1 SEHNR, CDR2 FQNEAQ (reference sequence). The CDR3: CASSFGETQYF. For the CDR3, the DNA is TGTGCCAGCAGCTTCGGGGAGACCCAGTACTTC.

The gene calls are TRBV27 and TRBJ2-2; 7 bases map to TRBD2. Germline V gives CDR1 MNHEY, CDR2 SMNVEV (reference sequence). The V segment lost 5 bases and the J segment 3 bases; nucleotides outside the gene matches: 3. The CDR3 extends over 14 amino acids. CDR3 sequence: CASSHGLDTGELFF. The CDR3 nucleotides are TGTGCCAGCAGTCACGGACTAGACACCGGGGAGCTGTTTTTT.

The chain joins TRBV2 to TRBJ1-2; 9 nucleotides align to TRBD1. Germline V gene data show CDR1 as SNHLY and CDR2 as FYNNEI. The length of the CDR3 is 14 residues. V gave up 6 bases and J gave up 4 bases; unmatched junction bases: 6. The CDR3 is CASRRQGESYGYTF. CDR3 coding DNA: TGTGCCAGCAGAAGACAGGGGGAGAGCTATGGCTACACCTTC.

This chain connects TRBV19 to TRBJ1-6; 8 bases map to TRBD1. V gave up 3 bases and J gave up 10 bases; unmatched junction bases: 8. Germline loops: CDR1 LNHDA, CDR2 SQIVND (reference sequence). There are 15 residues in the CDR3. Here the CDR3 reads CASSISDRGGSPLHF. CDR3 nucleotides: TGTGCCAGTAGTATCTCTGACAGGGGCGGGTCACCCCTCCACTTT.

Notes on this clone: The same CDR3 arises from other DNA sequences in this sample as well. The gene calls are TRBV5-1 and TRBJ1-2; possibly TRBD1 for D (5 bases). Germline CDR1 and CDR2: SGHRS and YFSETQ. The V end was cut by 4 bases, the J end by 7 bases, with 11 bases between. This CDR3 is built from 12 residues. CDR3 region: CASSPGGVGYTF. The CDR3 bases are TGCGCCAGCAGCCCGGGGGGGGTTGGCTACACCTTC.

Only one count was recorded for this clone. This rearrangement joins TRBV27 to TRBJ2-1; D is possibly TRBD2 (6 bases). The CDR3 consists of 18 residues. The germline gives CDR1 MNHEY, CDR2 SMNVEV (reference sequence). Between the trimmed V and J ends, which lost 3 bases and 2 bases, there was a span of 20 bases. The CDR3 bases are TGTGCCAGCAGTTTGTATCCGGCAGCCGGGGGACCCTACAATGAGCAGTTCTTC. Protein: CASSLYPAAGGPYNEQFF.

This chain links TRBV12-3 or TRBV12-4 with TRBJ1-6, with D unclear. The CDR3 contains 13 residues. Between the trimmed V and J ends, which lost 1 base and 10 bases, there was a span of 8 bases. The CDR3 DNA sequence: TGTGCCAGCAGTTTAGGAGGTATATCACCCCTCCACTTT. This translates into CASSLGGISPLHF.

The CDR3 reads CATSDGQGKGSYNEQFF. Here the CDR3 DNA reads TGTGCCACCAGTGACGGACAGGGAAAAGGCTCCTACAATGAGCAGTTCTTC. J is TRBJ2-1 and V is TRBV24-1; TRBD1 matches 8 bases. Germline-derived CDR1 and CDR2 are KGHDR and SFDVKD. The CDR3 totals 17 residues. The junction had 7 bases not matched to a gene; V was cut back by 4 bases and J by 0 bases.

CDR3 coding DNA: TGCGCCAGCAGTGGACAGGGATACACTGAAGCTTTCTTT. This sequence encodes CASSGQGYTEAFF. This sequence joins TRBV10-1 and TRBJ1-1, with TRBD1 matching 7 bases. Per the germline V gene, CDR1 is WNHNN and CDR2 is SYGVQD (reference sequence). The CDR3 is made up of 13 amino acids. The V and J ends lost 4 bases and 3 bases, in that order; junction bases with no gene match: 2.

This chain links TRBV11-2 with TRBJ1-2; 10 positions match TRBD1. The CDR3 extends over 15 amino acids. Germline V gene data show CDR1 as SGHAT and CDR2 as FQNNGV. V lost 5 bases, J lost 2 bases, and 5 bases stayed unmatched. The CDR3 here is CASSLDRGQNYGYTF. The CDR3 DNA follows: TGTGCCAGCAGCCTCGACAGGGGGCAGAACTATGGCTACACCTTC.

Here the CDR3 DNA reads TGTGCCAGCTCACCTACAGGGGAAAGCTATGGCTACACCTTC. This encodes CASSPTGESYGYTF. This chain links TRBV18 with TRBJ1-2; the match to TRBD1 covers 7 bases. This CDR3 region has 14 residues. Trimming took 3 bases from V and 4 from J; bases not matched to a gene: 5. CDR1 KGHSH and CDR2 LQKENI come from the germline V gene.

The chain combines TRBV7-2 with TRBJ1-1; TRBD1 aligns across 8 bases. CDR3 length equals 13 residues. The germline V gene encodes CDR1 SGHTA and CDR2 FQGNSA. Losses at the gene ends were 2 bases for V and 7 bases for J; bases not matched to a gene: 3. CDR3 protein: CASSLRTGFEAFF. CDR3 nucleotides: TGTGCCAGCAGCTTACGGACAGGGTTTGAAGCTTTCTTT.

The J gene is TRBJ2-5, the V gene TRBV18, with 9 bases that match TRBD2. The V gene's germline CDR1 is KGHSH and CDR2 LQKENI. The V segment lost 6 bases and the J segment 3 bases; nucleotides outside the gene matches: 8. There are 15 residues in the CDR3. CDR3 nucleotide sequence: TGTGCCAGCTCTCTGCAGCGGGGGGCCGAAGAGACCCAGTACTTC. Its translation: CASSLQRGAEETQYF.

The chain couples TRBV3-1 (or the pseudogene TRBV3-2) to TRBJ2-5; 10 bases are shared with TRBD2. J lost 5 bases, V lost 2 bases, and 8 bases had no gene match. The CDR3 has 16 residues. Germline assignment: CDR1 LGHDT and CDR2 YNNKEL (reference sequence). The CDR3 nucleotides read TGTGCCAGCAGCCAACACGGGTTAGCGGGGGGCGAGACCCAGTACTTC. Protein product: CASSQHGLAGGETQYF.

The CDR3 DNA reads as TGTGCCAGCTCACCCACAGGGACCTCTGCTGGAAACACCATATATTTT. Its translation is CASSPTGTSAGNTIYF. The chain employs TRBV18 and TRBJ1-3, with D perhaps matching TRBD1 (6 bases). In germline, CDR1 is KGHSH, CDR2 LQKENI. This CDR3 has 16 amino acids. Trimming removed 3 bases at V and 2 bases at J, with 14 bases between.

The chain employs TRBV11-3 and TRBJ2-1; TRBD2 matches 8 bases. The V and J ends lost 4 bases and 2 bases, in that order; junction bases with no gene match: 13. The germline V gene encodes CDR1 SGHNT and CDR2 YENEEA. The CDR3 runs 18 residues. This CDR3 is CASSSGLAHTRTYNEQFF. CDR3 sequence (DNA): TGTGCCAGCAGCTCCGGACTAGCTCATACAAGGACCTACAATGAGCAGTTCTTC.

CDR3 sequence: CASSFQGLTGELFF. DNA of the CDR3: TGTGCCAGCAGTTTTCAGGGCTTGACCGGGGAGCTGTTTTTT. The chain carries TRBV27 and TRBJ2-2, with D possibly matching TRBD1 (5 bases). CDR1 is MNHEY, CDR2 SMNVEV, per germline (reference sequence). Trimming took off 3 bases at V and 5 bases at J, with 10 bases between the two ends. The CDR3 length is 14 residues.

This clone was recorded a few times. J is TRBJ2-2 and V is TRBV7-9; perhaps TRBD1 as D (5 bases). The CDR3 extends over 15 amino acids. Germline V gene lookup returns CDR1 SEHNR and CDR2 FQNEAQ (reference sequence). Between the trimmed V and J ends, which lost 6 bases and 8 bases, there was a span of 19 bases. CDR3: CASRSKSGKTGELFF. The CDR3 DNA is TGTGCCAGCAGATCCAAATCAGGGAAAACTGGGGAGCTGTTTTTT.

In its sample, this clone was seen once. The chain carries TRBV5-1 and TRBJ1-3; TRBD1 agrees at 7 bases. The CDR3 sequence is 15 residues long. The trim removed 4 bases at V and 2 bases at J, leaving 6 bases unmatched. Per the germline V gene, CDR1 is SGHRS and CDR2 is YFSETQ. The CDR3 loop is CASSAVQGAGNTIYF. DNA of the CDR3: TGCGCCAGCAGCGCGGTCCAGGGGGCTGGAAACACCATATATTTT.

This clone was picked up one time. The V call is TRBV11-3, the J call TRBJ2-7, with D unclear. Between the trimmed V and J ends, which lost 0 bases and 3 bases, there was a span of 9 bases. This CDR3 region has 14 residues. Germline V lookup: CDR1 SGHNT, CDR2 YENEEA. CDR3: CASSLEALDYEQYF. DNA of the CDR3: TGTGCCAGCAGCTTAGAGGCGCTAGACTACGAGCAGTACTTC. The full variable domain, rest sourced from reference TRBV11-3 and TRBJ2-7, is EAGVVQSPRYKIIEKKQPVAFWCNPISGHNTLYWYLQNLGQGPELLIRYENEEAVDDSQLPKDRFSAERLKGVDSTLKIQPAELGDSAVYLCASSLEALDYEQYFGPGTRLTVT.

The chain joins TRBV5-4 to TRBJ1-2, with TRBD1 matching over 10 bases. The J segment lost 3 bases and the V segment lost 7 bases, leaving 6 bases of the junction unmatched. The CDR3 runs 14 residues. Per germline, CDR1 SGHNT and CDR2 YYREEE (reference sequence). The CDR3 DNA sequence: TGTGCCAGCGGATTCGGGACAGGGGACTATGGCTACACCTTC. Protein: CASGFGTGDYGYTF. Combining the CDR3 with reference TRBV5-4 and TRBJ1-2 gives the whole variable domain ETGVTQSPTHLIKTRGQQVTLRCSSQSGHNTVSWYQQALGQGPQFIFQYYREEENGRGNFPPRFSGLQFPNYSSELNVNALELDDSALYLCASGFGTGDYGYTFGSGTRLTVV.

The V call is TRBV7-9, the J call TRBJ2-7, with a possible D match to TRBD2 (5 bases). CDR1 is SEHNR, CDR2 FQNEAQ, per germline (reference sequence). The CDR3 runs to 15 residues. The V gene lost 5 bases and the J gene lost 2 bases, with 16 bases spanning the gap. The CDR3: CASSDTGTGTYEQYF. In nucleotides, the CDR3 is TGTGCCAGCAGCGACACGGGAACGGGGACCTACGAGCAGTACTTC.

The chain has TRBV5-1 and TRBJ2-2, with D unclear. V was pared by 1 base and J by 0 bases, with 7 bases between. The CDR3 covers 15 residues. CDR1 is SGHRS, CDR2 YFSETQ, per germline. For the CDR3, the DNA is TGCGCCAGCAGCTTGCCTCAGGCGAACACCGGGGAGCTGTTTTTT. As protein: CASSLPQANTGELFF.

CDR3 sequence (DNA): TGTGCCAGCAGCTTAGTTCAGGGGAGCTCTGGAAACACCATATATTTT. Protein sequence: CASSLVQGSSGNTIYF. The gene calls are TRBV11-2 and TRBJ1-3, with D tentatively TRBD1 (6 bases). CDR1 and CDR2 (germline): SGHAT, FQNNGV. This CDR3 comprises 16 residues. Trimming removed 1 base at V and 0 bases at J, with 10 bases between.

This chain joins TRBV12-3 or TRBV12-4 and TRBJ1-4, with D possibly being TRBD1 (5 bases). The CDR3 has 13 residues. The V and J ends lost 6 bases and 8 bases respectively, with 13 bases between them. DNA of the CDR3: TGTGCCAGCAGACCACGACAGAGAGAAAAACTGTTTTTT. As protein: CASRPRQREKLFF.